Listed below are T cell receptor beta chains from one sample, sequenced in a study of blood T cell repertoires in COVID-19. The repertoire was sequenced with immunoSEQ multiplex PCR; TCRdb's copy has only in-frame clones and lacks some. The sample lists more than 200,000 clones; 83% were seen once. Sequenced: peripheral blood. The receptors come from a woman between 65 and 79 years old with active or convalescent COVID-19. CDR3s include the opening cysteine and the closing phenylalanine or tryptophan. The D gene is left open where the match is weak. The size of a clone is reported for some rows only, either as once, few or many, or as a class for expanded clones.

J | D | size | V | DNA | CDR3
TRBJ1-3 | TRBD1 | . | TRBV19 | TGTGCCAGTAGTATTGACAGGGATCCTGGAAACACCATATATTTT | CASSIDRDPGNTIYF
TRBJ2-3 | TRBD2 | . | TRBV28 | TGTGCCAGCAGTTTGAGTAGCGGGAGCGGTGTGGATACGCAGTATTTT | CASSLSSGSGVDTQYF
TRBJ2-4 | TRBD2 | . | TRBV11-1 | TGTGCCAGCAGCTTGGTACTAGCGGGAGGCAGAAACATTCAGTACTTC | CASSLVLAGGRNIQYF
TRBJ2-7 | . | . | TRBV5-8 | TGTGCCAGCAGCTCCCGACAGGCCTACGAGCAGTACTTC | CASSSRQAYEQYF
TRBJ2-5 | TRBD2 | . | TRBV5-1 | TGCGCCAGCAGGCTGGTTGCGGGAGTAACGGAGACCCAGTACTTC | CASRLVAGVTETQYF
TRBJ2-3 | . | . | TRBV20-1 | TGCAGTGCTAGTGGGGCACCCGCCGATACGCAGTATTTT | CSASGAPADTQYF
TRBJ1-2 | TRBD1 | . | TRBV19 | TGTGCCAGTAGTACGACAGGGGTGACCTATGGCTACACCTTC | CASSTTGVTYGYTF
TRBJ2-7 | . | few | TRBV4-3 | TGCGCCAGCAGCCTGACCCGGGGGGCAACGGTAATGCAGTACTTC | CASSLTRGATVMQYF
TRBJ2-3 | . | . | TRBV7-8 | TGTGCCAGCAGCTTAATGGGCAGAACTAGCACAGATACGCAGTATTTT | CASSLMGRTSTDTQYF
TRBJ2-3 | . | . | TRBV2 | TGTGCCAGCTTTACTATCGGCCGGTTGGATACGCAGTATTTT | CASFTIGRLDTQYF
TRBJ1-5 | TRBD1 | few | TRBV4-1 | TGCGCCAGCAGCCAAGAAGGGACAGGGTCTACTGGCAATCAGCCCCAGCATTTT | CASSQEGTGSTGNQPQHF
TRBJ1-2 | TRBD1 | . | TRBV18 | TGTGCCAGCTCACTCGGGACAGGGACTTATGGCTACACCTTC | CASSLGTGTYGYTF
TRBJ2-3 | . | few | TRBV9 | TGTGCCAGCAGAGCAGGGAGCACAGATACGCAGTATTTT | CASRAGSTDTQYF